This T cell receptor (beta chain) was documented in a study of regulatory T cells in long-lasting Graves disease. This clonotype showed up many times. Its target is not known. The authors built TCR beta libraries using iRepertoire HTBI primers and Arm-PCR of CDR3 regions. TCRdb analysed the multiplex PCR reads with MiXCR anew, one entry per CDR3 protein. The table lists 400,000 to 500,000 distinct CDR3 sequences, 20% to 25% of them singletons. Noted time point: persistent/refractory GD, antithyroid drugs over 5 years with positive TRAb. PBMC-extracted RNA yielded the TCR library. Germline-derived CDR1 and CDR2 are MNHNS and SASEGT. The CDR3 has 17 residues. V was pared by 4 bases and J by 1 base, with 19 bases between. Study-wide results and caveats: Newly diagnosed Graves' patients exceeded persistent ones in TCR diversity.

Here the sequenced sample was peripheral blood mononuclear cells (PBMCs), taken when the disease was refractory, from a patient treated with antithyroid drugs. The chain carries TRBV6-1 and TRBJ1-1; D might be TRBD1 (5 bases). This TCR was recovered from a female donor with Graves disease. This chain's CDR3 is CASSVFYPLGGNTEAFF. The DNA of the CDR3 is TGTGCCAGCAGTGTATTTTATCCGTTGGGGGGGAACACTGAAGCTTTCTTT.